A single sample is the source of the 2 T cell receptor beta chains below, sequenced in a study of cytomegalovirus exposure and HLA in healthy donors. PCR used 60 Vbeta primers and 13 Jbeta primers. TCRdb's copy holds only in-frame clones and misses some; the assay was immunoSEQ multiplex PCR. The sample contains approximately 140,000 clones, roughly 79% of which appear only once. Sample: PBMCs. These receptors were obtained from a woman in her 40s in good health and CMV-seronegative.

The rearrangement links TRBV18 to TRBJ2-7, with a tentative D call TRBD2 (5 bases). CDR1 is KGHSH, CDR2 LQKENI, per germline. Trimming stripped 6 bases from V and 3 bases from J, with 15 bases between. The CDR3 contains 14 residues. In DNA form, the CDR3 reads TGTGCCAGCTCTCCCGCAAGTCGGGGCTACGAGCAGTACTTC. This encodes CASSPASRGYEQYF. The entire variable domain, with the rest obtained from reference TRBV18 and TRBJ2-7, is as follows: NAGVMQNPRHLVRRRGQEARLRCSPMKGHSHVYWYRQLPEEGLKFMVYLQKENIIDESGMPKERFSAEFPKEGPSILRIQQVVRGDSAAYFCASSPASRGYEQYFGPGTRLTVT.

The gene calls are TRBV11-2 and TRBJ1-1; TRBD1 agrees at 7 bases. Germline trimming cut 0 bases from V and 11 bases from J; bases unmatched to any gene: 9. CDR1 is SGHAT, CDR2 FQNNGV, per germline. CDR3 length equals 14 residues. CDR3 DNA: TGTGCCAGCAGCTTAGATGAGGACAGGTTTGTGGCTTTCTTT. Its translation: CASSLDEDRFVAFF.